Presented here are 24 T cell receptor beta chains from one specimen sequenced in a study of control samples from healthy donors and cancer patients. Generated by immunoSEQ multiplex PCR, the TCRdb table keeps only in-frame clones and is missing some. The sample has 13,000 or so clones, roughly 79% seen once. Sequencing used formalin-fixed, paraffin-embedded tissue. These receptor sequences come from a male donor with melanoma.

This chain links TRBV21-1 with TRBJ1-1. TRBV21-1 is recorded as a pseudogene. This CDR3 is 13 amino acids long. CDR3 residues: CASSTHGRREAFF. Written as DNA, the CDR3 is TGTGCCAGCAGCACACACGGGAGGCGCGAAGCTTTCTTT.

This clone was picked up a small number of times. DNA of the CDR3: TGCGCCAGCAGCCTCGGGACAAATTCACCCCTCCACTTT. This encodes CASSLGTNSPLHF. This chain uses TRBV5-1 with TRBJ1-6; the D gene is possibly TRBD1 (6 bases). CDR3 length equals 13 residues. The V gene lost 4 bases and the J gene lost 7 bases, with 9 bases spanning the gap. The germline CDR1 and CDR2 sequences are SGHRS and YFSETQ. The whole variable domain, remainder taken from reference TRBV5-1 and TRBJ1-6, is KAGVTQTPRYLIKTRGQQVTLSCSPISGHRSVSWYQQTPGQGLQFLFEYFSETQRNKGNFPGRFSGRQFSNSRSEMNVSTLELGDSALYLCASSLGTNSPLHFGNGTRLTVT.

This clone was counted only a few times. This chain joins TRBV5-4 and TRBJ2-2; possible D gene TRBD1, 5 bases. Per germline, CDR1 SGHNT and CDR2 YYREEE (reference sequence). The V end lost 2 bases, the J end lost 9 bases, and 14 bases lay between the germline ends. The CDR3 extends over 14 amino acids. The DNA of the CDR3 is TGTGCCAGCAGCTTAGGGGCGCGGTCCTGGGAGCTGTTTTTT. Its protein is CASSLGARSWELFF.

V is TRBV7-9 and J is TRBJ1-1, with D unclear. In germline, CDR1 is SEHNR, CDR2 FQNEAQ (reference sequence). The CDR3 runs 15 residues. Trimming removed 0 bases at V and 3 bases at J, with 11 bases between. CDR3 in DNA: TGTGCCAGCAGCTTAGCCCTAGGACCCTACACTGAAGCTTTCTTT. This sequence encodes CASSLALGPYTEAFF. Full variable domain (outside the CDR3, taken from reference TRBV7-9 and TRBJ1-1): DTGVSQNPRHKITKRGQNVTFRCDPISEHNRLYWYRQTLGQGPEFLTYFQNEAQLEKSRLLSDRFSAERPKGSFSTLEIQRTEQGDSAMYLCASSLALGPYTEAFFGQGTRLTVV.

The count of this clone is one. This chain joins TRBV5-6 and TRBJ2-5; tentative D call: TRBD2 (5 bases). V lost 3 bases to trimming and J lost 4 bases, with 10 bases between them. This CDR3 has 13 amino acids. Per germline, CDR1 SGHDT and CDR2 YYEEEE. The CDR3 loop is CASSSVGAETQYF. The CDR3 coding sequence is TGTGCCAGCAGCTCCGTGGGAGCAGAGACCCAGTACTTC.

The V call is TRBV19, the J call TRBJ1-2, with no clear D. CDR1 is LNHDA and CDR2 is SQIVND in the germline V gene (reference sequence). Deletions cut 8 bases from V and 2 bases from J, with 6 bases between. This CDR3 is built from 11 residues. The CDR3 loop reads CASFDNYGYTF. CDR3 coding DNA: TGTGCCAGTTTCGACAACTATGGCTACACCTTC. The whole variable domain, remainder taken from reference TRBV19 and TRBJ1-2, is DGGITQSPKYLFRKEGQNVTLSCEQNLNHDAMYWYRQDPGQGLRLIYYSQIVNDFQKGDIAEGYSVSREKKESFPLTVTSAQKNPTAFYLCASFDNYGYTFGSGTRLTVV.

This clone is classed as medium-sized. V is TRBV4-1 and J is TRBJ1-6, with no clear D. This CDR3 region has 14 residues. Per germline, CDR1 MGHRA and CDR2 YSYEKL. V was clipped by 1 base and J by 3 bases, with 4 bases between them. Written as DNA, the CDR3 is TGCGCCAGCAGCCAAGGCGGCTATAATTCACCCCTCCACTTT. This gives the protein CASSQGGYNSPLHF.

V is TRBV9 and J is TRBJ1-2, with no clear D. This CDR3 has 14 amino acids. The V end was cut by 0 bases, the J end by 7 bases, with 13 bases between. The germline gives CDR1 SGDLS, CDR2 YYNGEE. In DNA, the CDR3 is TGTGCCAGCAGCGTAGCTGGCGCAGTCGGTGGCTACACCTTC. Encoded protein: CASSVAGAVGGYTF. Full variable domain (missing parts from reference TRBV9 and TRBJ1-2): DSGVTQTPKHLITATGQRVTLRCSPRSGDLSVYWYQQSLDQGLQFLIQYYNGEERAKGNILERFSAQQFPDLHSELNLSSLELGDSALYFCASSVAGAVGGYTFGSGTRLTVV.

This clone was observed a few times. CDR3 sequence (DNA): TGTGCCAGCCGACTTGGGACTAGCGGGGGGCCCTCCTACAATGAGCAGTTCTTC. It specifies CASRLGTSGGPSYNEQFF. The chain has TRBV3-1 (or the pseudogene TRBV3-2) and TRBJ2-1, with 15 bases fitting TRBD2. Unmatched junction bases numbered 8, after V lost 8 bases and J lost 0 bases. Germline V gene data show CDR1 as LGHDT and CDR2 as YNNKEL (reference sequence). The CDR3 consists of 18 residues.

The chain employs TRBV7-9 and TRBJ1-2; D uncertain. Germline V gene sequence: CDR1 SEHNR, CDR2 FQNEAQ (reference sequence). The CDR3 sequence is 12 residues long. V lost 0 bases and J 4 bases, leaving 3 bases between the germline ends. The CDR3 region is CASSLAIYGYTF. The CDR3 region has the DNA TGTGCCAGCAGCTTAGCTATCTATGGCTACACCTTC.

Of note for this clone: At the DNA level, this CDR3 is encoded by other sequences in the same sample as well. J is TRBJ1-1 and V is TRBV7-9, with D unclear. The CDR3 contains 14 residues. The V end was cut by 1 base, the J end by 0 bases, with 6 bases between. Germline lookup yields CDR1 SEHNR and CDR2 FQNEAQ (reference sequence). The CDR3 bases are TGTGCCAGCAGCTTAGGGGCCCTGAACACTGAAGCTTTCTTT. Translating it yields CASSLGALNTEAFF. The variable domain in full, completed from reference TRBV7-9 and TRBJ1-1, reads DTGVSQNPRHKITKRGQNVTFRCDPISEHNRLYWYRQTLGQGPEFLTYFQNEAQLEKSRLLSDRFSAERPKGSFSTLEIQRTEQGDSAMYLCASSLGALNTEAFFGQGTRLTVV.

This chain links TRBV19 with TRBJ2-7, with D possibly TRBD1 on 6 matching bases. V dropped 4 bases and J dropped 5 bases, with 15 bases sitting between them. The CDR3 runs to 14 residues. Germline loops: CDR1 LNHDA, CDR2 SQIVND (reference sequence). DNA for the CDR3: TGTGCCAGTAGTAGAAACAGGGCAGTCCACGAGCAGTACTTC. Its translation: CASSRNRAVHEQYF.

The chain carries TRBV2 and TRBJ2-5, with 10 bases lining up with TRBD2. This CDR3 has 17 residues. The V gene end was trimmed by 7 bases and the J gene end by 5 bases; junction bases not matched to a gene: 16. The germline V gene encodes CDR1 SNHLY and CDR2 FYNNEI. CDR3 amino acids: CASTFSGTSAIEETQYF. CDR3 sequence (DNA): TGTGCCAGCACCTTTTCCGGGACTAGCGCCATCGAGGAGACCCAGTACTTC.

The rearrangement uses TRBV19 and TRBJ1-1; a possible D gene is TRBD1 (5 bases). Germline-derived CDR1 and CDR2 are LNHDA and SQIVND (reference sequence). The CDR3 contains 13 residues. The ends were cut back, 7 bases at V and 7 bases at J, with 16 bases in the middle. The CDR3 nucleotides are TGTGCCAGTACCTTCCAGGGTCTGGGTGAAGCTTTCTTT. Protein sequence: CASTFQGLGEAFF.

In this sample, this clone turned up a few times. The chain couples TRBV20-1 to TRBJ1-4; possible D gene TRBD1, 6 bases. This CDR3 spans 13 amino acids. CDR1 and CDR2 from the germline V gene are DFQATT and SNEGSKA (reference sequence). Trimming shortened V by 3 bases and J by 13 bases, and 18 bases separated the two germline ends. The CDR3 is CSASQGPAGGLFF. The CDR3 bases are TGCAGTGCTAGTCAGGGGCCAGCCGGGGGACTGTTTTTT.

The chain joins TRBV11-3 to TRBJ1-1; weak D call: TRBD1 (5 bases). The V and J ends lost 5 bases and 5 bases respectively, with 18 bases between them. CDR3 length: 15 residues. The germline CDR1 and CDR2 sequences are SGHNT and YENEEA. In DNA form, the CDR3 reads TGTGCCAGCAGCAAGACGGACACCAGACGGACTGAAGCTTTCTTT. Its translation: CASSKTDTRRTEAFF. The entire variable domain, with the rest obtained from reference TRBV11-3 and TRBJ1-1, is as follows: EAGVVQSPRYKIIEKKQPVAFWCNPISGHNTLYWYLQNLGQGPELLIRYENEEAVDDSQLPKDRFSAERLKGVDSTLKIQPAELGDSAVYLCASSKTDTRRTEAFFGQGTRLTVV.

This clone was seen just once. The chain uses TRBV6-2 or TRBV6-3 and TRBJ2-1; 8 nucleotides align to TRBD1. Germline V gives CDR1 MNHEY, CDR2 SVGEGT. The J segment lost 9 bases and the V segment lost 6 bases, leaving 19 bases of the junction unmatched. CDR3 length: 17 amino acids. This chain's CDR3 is CASSRGQGVGIVVEQFF. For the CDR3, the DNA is TGTGCCAGCAGCCGCGGACAGGGCGTAGGGATCGTGGTTGAGCAGTTCTTC.

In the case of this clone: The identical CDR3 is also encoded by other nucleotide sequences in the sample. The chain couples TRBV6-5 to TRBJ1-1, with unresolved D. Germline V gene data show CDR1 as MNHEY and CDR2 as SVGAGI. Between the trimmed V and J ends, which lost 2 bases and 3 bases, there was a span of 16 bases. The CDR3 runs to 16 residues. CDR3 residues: CASSYVGRRWDTEAFF. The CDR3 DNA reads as TGTGCCAGCAGTTACGTCGGGAGGAGGTGGGACACTGAAGCTTTCTTT.

CDR3 nucleotides: TGCGCCAGCAGCTTGGAGGGATGGGGCACTGAAGCTTTCTTT. Its translation is CASSLEGWGTEAFF. The gene calls are TRBV5-1 and TRBJ1-1, with D uncertain. CDR3 length equals 14 residues. V lost 0 bases and J lost 4, with 10 bases in between. Germline values: CDR1 SGHRS, CDR2 YFSETQ.

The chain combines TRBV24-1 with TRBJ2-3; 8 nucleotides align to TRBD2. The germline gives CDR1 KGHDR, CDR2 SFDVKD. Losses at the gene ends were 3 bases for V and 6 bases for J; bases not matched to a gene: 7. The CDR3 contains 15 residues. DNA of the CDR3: TGTGCCACCAGTGATCCCGCGGGACTAGTCGATACGCAGTATTTT. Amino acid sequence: CATSDPAGLVDTQYF.

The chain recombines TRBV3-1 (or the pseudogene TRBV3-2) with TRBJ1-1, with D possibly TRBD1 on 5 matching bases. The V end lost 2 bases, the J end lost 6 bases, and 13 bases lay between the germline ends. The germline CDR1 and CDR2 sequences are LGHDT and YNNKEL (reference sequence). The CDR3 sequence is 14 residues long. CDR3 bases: TGTGCCAGCAGCCAACCCGGGGCCGTCTCTGAAGCTTTCTTT. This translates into CASSQPGAVSEAFF.

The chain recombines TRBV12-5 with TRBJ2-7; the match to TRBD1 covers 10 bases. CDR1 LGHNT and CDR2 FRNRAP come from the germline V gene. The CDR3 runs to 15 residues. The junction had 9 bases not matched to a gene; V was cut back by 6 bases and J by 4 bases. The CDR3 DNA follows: TGTGCTAGTGGCTCCGGGACAGGGGCATTATACGAGCAGTACTTC. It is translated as CASGSGTGALYEQYF.

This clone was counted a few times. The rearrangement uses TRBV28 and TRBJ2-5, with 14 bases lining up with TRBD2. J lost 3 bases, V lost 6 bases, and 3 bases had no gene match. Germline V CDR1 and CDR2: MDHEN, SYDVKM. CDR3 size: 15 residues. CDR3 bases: TGTGCCAGCAGCTCGGGACTAGCGGGGGAAGAGACCCAGTACTTC. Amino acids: CASSSGLAGEETQYF.

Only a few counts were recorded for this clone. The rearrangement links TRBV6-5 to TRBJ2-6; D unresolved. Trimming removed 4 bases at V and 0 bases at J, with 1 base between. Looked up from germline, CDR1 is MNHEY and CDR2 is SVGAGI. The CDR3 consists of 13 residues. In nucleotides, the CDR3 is TGTGCCAGCAGTTTCTCTGGGGCCAACGTCCTGACTTTC. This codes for CASSFSGANVLTF.